This T cell receptor (beta chain) stems from a study of blood T cell repertoires in COVID-19 (TCRdb year 2020). About the study as a whole: Samples from collaborators originated in the United States, Italy and Spain and spanned both the acute and convalescent phases of COVID-19. The prospective study material was composed of cDNA or gDNA derived from T cells, B-cell-depleted T cells, or PBMCs. The dataset comprised deeply sampled blood TCRbeta repertoires from subjects exposed to, actively infected with, or recovered from COVID-19. The repertoires were released in a freely available public database meant as a resource for research on the immune response to SARS-CoV-2. Samples were obtained from the ongoing ImmuneRACE study (first 160 participants) and from over 1,000 subjects provided by 6 global collaborators. Sample metadata almost always included a de-identified subject ID, COVID-19 status, age in years and sex. HLA class I and class II types, where available, came from metadata supplied by the sample provider rather than from assay-based typing.

TCRbeta CDR3 regions were amplified from genomic DNA by means of the immunoSEQ Assay, a bias-controlled multiplex PCR. For the original study's pipeline: Nucleated cell counts per sample were estimated from amplification of reference gene primers within the assay. To quantify the absolute abundance of each unique TCRbeta CDR3 rearrangement, sequence reads were collapsed and filtered. For each sample, productive Simpson clonality was calculated by taking the square root of Simpson's diversity index across productive rearrangements. TCRdb limited this immuneACCESS table to in-frame rearrangements with V and J called. A share of clones is missing; checked studies link under half to unresolved V genes, and the rest is unexplained. V, J and clone size are those of that table, while D and trimming were read from the DNA. In this sample the table shows about 270,000 clones, 85% to 90% of which occur a single time. Under 3% of the sample lies in the top ten.

Reading the germline V gene gives CDR1 MNHEY and CDR2 SVGAGI. Inclusive of the bounding cysteine and phenylalanine, the CDR3 is 13 residues long. Only the CDR3 DNA stays, 39 bases, in frame from base 1. The junction shows trimming of 6 bases on V and 6 bases on J, and the gene matches do not reach 6 bases of it. As for this clone: This receptor's antigen is unknown. Qualities for individual bases were not recorded, and no much larger clone is one base off.

What the study reported, not specific to this receptor: How much clinical and demographic metadata was included differed by source and by participant, and the metadata was provided uncurated.

Participants in the prospective study were enrolled through a virtual design, were aged roughly 18 to 100 years, and lived in approximately 25 United States geographic areas. Cohort assignment in the prospective study relied on participant-reported clinical history from a screening survey and a study questionnaire. Recovered participants in ImmuneRACE Cohort 3 were defined by two consecutive negative NP/OP PCR tests, clearance by a healthcare professional, or resolution of symptoms. Mobile phlebotomists in the prospective study collected whole blood, serum and a nasopharyngeal or oropharyngeal swab from every participant. Over a 2-month period, participants in the prospective study had the option of providing additional blood draws and questionnaires. Before DNA extraction, prospective study blood samples were shipped either frozen or at room temperature.

Sequenced material: PBMCs or T cells enriched from blood (not recorded which). The origin of this receptor is a woman younger than 35 who had recovered from COVID-19. The chain uses TRBV6-5 and TRBJ1-2, with 8 bases matching TRBD1. The nucleotides read TGTGCCAGCAGGACAGGGGTTTTAGATGGCTACACCTTC. It specifies CASRTGVLDGYTF.